Following are 10 T cell receptor beta chains from one sample sequenced in a study of blood T cell repertoires in COVID-19. This table comes from immunoSEQ multiplex PCR, and its TCRdb copy is limited to in-frame clones, with some not included. The repertoire holds 200,000 to 250,000 clones, with roughly 88% as singletons. The sequencing input was peripheral blood. The receptors here all came from a man aged 50-59 years with active or convalescent COVID-19.

The chain joins TRBV7-3 to TRBJ2-1; D remains unclear. With 1 base removed from V and 4 bases from J, the gap between germline ends came to 5 bases. The V gene's germline CDR1 is SGHTA and CDR2 FQGTGA. This CDR3 spans 13 amino acids. CDR3 in amino acids: CASSLRRYNEQFF. The CDR3 region has the DNA TGTGCCAGCAGCTTAAGGAGATACAATGAGCAGTTCTTC.

The rearrangement uses TRBV27 and TRBJ2-7, with D perhaps matching TRBD1 (6 bases). The CDR3 has 14 residues. Germline-derived CDR1 and CDR2 are MNHEY and SMNVEV (reference sequence). The ends were cut back, 1 base at V and 5 bases at J, with 12 bases in the middle. The CDR3 loop is CASSLLQGVNEQYF. CDR3 in DNA: TGTGCCAGCAGTTTATTACAGGGAGTTAACGAGCAGTACTTC.

The chain carries TRBV3-1 (or the pseudogene TRBV3-2) and TRBJ2-1; TRBD2 aligns across 7 bases. The CDR3 extends over 17 amino acids. Germline CDR1 LGHDT, CDR2 YNNKEL (reference sequence). V lost 0 bases and J lost 0; bases outside the gene matches: 5. The CDR3 sequence: CASSQESGGSSYNEQFF. For the CDR3, the DNA is TGTGCCAGCAGCCAAGAATCCGGGGGGAGCTCCTACAATGAGCAGTTCTTC.

The V call is TRBV28, the J call TRBJ2-2, with D uncertain. V gave up 2 bases and J gave up 10 bases, with 11 bases separating them. The CDR3 consists of 13 residues. CDR1 and CDR2 (germline): MDHEN, SYDVKM. The CDR3 sequence: CASSLGLPEELFF. The CDR3 bases are TGTGCCAGCAGTTTAGGGCTGCCCGAGGAGCTGTTTTTT.

The sample holds one count of this clone. V usage is TRBV5-4 and J usage is TRBJ1-6; the match to TRBD1 covers 12 bases. This CDR3 is 15 amino acids long. V was clipped by 4 bases and J by 7 bases; unmatched bases: 3. Germline lookup yields CDR1 SGHNT and CDR2 YYREEE (reference sequence). The CDR3 is CASSGTGGVNSPLHF. The CDR3 nucleotides read TGTGCCAGCAGCGGGACAGGGGGCGTCAATTCACCCCTCCACTTT.

This clone was counted once. V is TRBV5-4 and J is TRBJ2-1, with a tentative D call TRBD2 (7 bases). The CDR3 runs to 16 residues. The germline V gene has CDR1 SGHNT and CDR2 YYREEE (reference sequence). V was pared by 2 bases and J by 1 base, with 13 bases between. CDR3 nucleotides: TGTGCCAGCAGCTTAGGCGGGGGCAGTTCCTACAATGAGCAGTTCTTC. Its translation: CASSLGGGSSYNEQFF.

This chain joins TRBV7-9 and TRBJ2-6; TRBD1 might be the D (6 bases). The CDR3 spans 15 residues. Trimming took 1 base from V and 2 from J, leaving 6 bases between them. Per the germline V gene, CDR1 is SEHNR and CDR2 is FQNEAQ (reference sequence). The CDR3 here is CASSLGGPGANVLTF. In DNA form, the CDR3 reads TGTGCCAGCAGCTTAGGGGGGCCTGGGGCCAACGTCCTGACTTTC.

The gene calls are TRBV7-6 and TRBJ2-5, with 9 nucleotides matching TRBD2. V gave up 2 bases and J gave up 6 bases; unmatched junction bases: 13. The CDR3 consists of 17 residues. Germline V lookup: CDR1 SGHVS, CDR2 FNYEAQ. CDR3 DNA sequence: TGTGCCAGCAGCTTACCCCTGACTAGCGGAGAGGGGAAGACCCAGTACTTC. Its translation: CASSLPLTSGEGKTQYF.

J is TRBJ1-6 and V is TRBV7-6; maybe TRBD1 (5 bases). The CDR3 extends over 17 amino acids. The V end lost 1 base, the J end lost 5 bases, and 15 bases lay between the germline ends. Germline V gene sequence: CDR1 SGHVS, CDR2 FNYEAQ. The CDR3: CASSLGQGSMDNSPLHF. The CDR3 DNA sequence: TGTGCCAGCAGCTTAGGGCAGGGAAGTATGGATAATTCACCCCTCCACTTT.

The chain combines TRBV5-1 with TRBJ1-5; 12 nucleotides line up with TRBD1. Unmatched junction bases numbered 4, after V lost 4 bases and J lost 2 bases. The CDR3 contains 16 residues. From germline, CDR1 is SGHRS and CDR2 YFSETQ. CDR3: CASSLGTGGGNQPQHF. CDR3 DNA sequence: TGCGCCAGCAGCCTAGGGACAGGGGGCGGCAATCAGCCCCAGCATTTT. The full variable domain, in which reference TRBV5-1 and TRBJ1-5 provide the parts outside the CDR3, is KAGVTQTPRYLIKTRGQQVTLSCSPISGHRSVSWYQQTPGQGLQFLFEYFSETQRNKGNFPGRFSGRQFSNSRSEMNVSTLELGDSALYLCASSLGTGGGNQPQHFGDGTRLSIL.